These 10 T cell receptor beta chains originate from one sample sequenced in a study of cytomegalovirus exposure and HLA in healthy donors. The PCR was carried out with 60 Vbeta primers and 13 Jbeta primers. This table comes from immunoSEQ multiplex PCR, and its TCRdb copy is limited to in-frame clones, with some not included. The sample includes 150,000 or so clones, about four fifths seen only once; the top ten take more than 0.85%. What was sequenced was PBMCs. These TCRs come from a man aged 30 to 45 in good health and CMV-seronegative.

The gene calls are TRBV9 and TRBJ2-7, with D tentatively TRBD2 (6 bases). With 3 bases removed from V and 1 base from J, the gap between germline ends came to 17 bases. Germline CDR1 is SGDLS and CDR2 is YYNGEE. The CDR3 runs to 16 residues. CDR3 DNA: TGTGCCAGCAGCGCAAGCGGGTCAGGTACTTCCTACGAGCAGTACTTC. Translation gives CASSASGSGTSYEQYF.

The rearrangement joins TRBV10-3 to TRBJ2-4, with TRBD1 identical over 9 bases. The CDR3 consists of 17 residues. Germline V gives CDR1 ENHRY, CDR2 SYGVKD. Germline trimming cut 1 base from V and 2 bases from J; bases unmatched to any gene: 6. The CDR3: CAISEWDREVSKNIQYF. The CDR3 DNA reads TGTGCCATCAGTGAGTGGGACAGGGAAGTATCCAAAAACATTCAGTACTTC.

The CDR3 DNA reads as TGTGCCAGCAGCCGACTCGGCACAGATACGCAGTATTTT. This gives the protein CASSRLGTDTQYF. This rearrangement joins TRBV7-9 to TRBJ2-3; D is unclear. The CDR3 spans 13 residues. With 5 bases removed from V and 1 base from J, the gap between germline ends came to 7 bases. Germline CDR1 reads SEHNR; CDR2 reads FQNEAQ (reference sequence).

The rearrangement uses TRBV5-1 and TRBJ1-5, with TRBD1 matching 9 bases. The CDR3 contains 15 residues. V lost 4 bases and J lost 3; bases outside the gene matches: 5. CDR1 SGHRS and CDR2 YFSETQ come from the germline V gene. This CDR3 is CASSPGTGSNQPQHF. The CDR3 DNA is TGCGCCAGCAGCCCCGGGACAGGGTCCAATCAGCCCCAGCATTTT.

The chain couples TRBV5-1 to TRBJ1-5, with D possibly being TRBD1 (6 bases). CDR3 length: 16 residues. CDR1 and CDR2 (germline): SGHRS, YFSETQ. The ends were cut back, 3 bases at V and 4 bases at J, with 17 bases in the middle. As DNA, the CDR3 is TGCGCCAGCAGCTGGGGGCCGACAGGTGATAATCAGCCCCAGCATTTT. It specifies CASSWGPTGDNQPQHF.

This clone has only one observation. The chain is built from TRBV4-2 and TRBJ2-3; D not certain. The CDR3 has 14 residues. Germline assignment: CDR1 LGHNA and CDR2 YNFKEQ. V was trimmed by 0 bases and J by 2 bases, leaving 6 bases between them. In DNA form, the CDR3 reads TGTGCCAGCAGCCAAGAGAGATACACAGATACGCAGTATTTT. Protein: CASSQERYTDTQYF.

The chain recombines TRBV5-1 with TRBJ2-3; a possible D gene is TRBD2 (5 bases). The V gene's germline CDR1 is SGHRS and CDR2 YFSETQ. Trimming pared 4 bases from V and 1 base from J, leaving 19 bases between. The length of the CDR3 is 17 residues. The CDR3 sequence: CASSLPKAVRGTDTQYF. CDR3 coding DNA: TGCGCCAGCAGCCTCCCGAAAGCGGTGAGGGGCACAGATACGCAGTATTTT. Using reference TRBV5-1 and TRBJ2-3 for the parts outside the CDR3, the full variable domain is KAGVTQTPRYLIKTRGQQVTLSCSPISGHRSVSWYQQTPGQGLQFLFEYFSETQRNKGNFPGRFSGRQFSNSRSEMNVSTLELGDSALYLCASSLPKAVRGTDTQYFGPGTRLTVL.

The rearrangement joins TRBV6-1 to TRBJ1-1; D ambiguous. CDR3 length: 13 residues. The V and J ends lost 2 bases and 1 base respectively, with 5 bases between them. Germline V gene lookup returns CDR1 MNHNS and CDR2 SASEGT. The CDR3 reads CASSEIANTEAFF. DNA for the CDR3: TGTGCCAGCAGTGAAATAGCGAACACTGAAGCTTTCTTT.

The chain carries TRBV11-3 and TRBJ2-7; no clear D. The CDR3 has 13 amino acids. CDR1 and CDR2 (germline): SGHNT, YENEEA. V was pared by 5 bases and J by 7 bases, with 15 bases between. The CDR3 here is CASSQLGPLEQYF. In DNA form, the CDR3 reads TGTGCCAGCAGCCAGCTGGGCCCCCTGGAGCAGTACTTC. Combining the CDR3 with reference TRBV11-3 and TRBJ2-7 gives the whole variable domain EAGVVQSPRYKIIEKKQPVAFWCNPISGHNTLYWYLQNLGQGPELLIRYENEEAVDDSQLPKDRFSAERLKGVDSTLKIQPAELGDSAVYLCASSQLGPLEQYFGPGTRLTVT.

The chain combines TRBV4-3 with TRBJ1-1; D remains ambiguous. CDR3 length equals 15 residues. V shed 0 bases and J shed 5 bases, with 13 bases lying between them. Germline CDR1 LGHNA, CDR2 YSLEER. The CDR3 coding sequence is TGCGCCAGCAGCCAAGATCAGGTCGCGTGGACTGAAGCTTTCTTT. Its protein is CASSQDQVAWTEAFF.